The source of this T cell receptor beta chain is a study of blood T cells in healthy people across ages. Broader study findings: TCR beta diversity, measured per million T cells, fell in a roughly linear way with age. What prevented conclusive comparison of naive and antigen-experienced cells was that PBMCs were unsorted.

V was clipped by 5 bases and J by 5 bases, with 6 bases between them. The CDR3 runs to 11 residues. This clonotype came up a few times. The antigen remains undetermined. Together with a sample-barcoded 5' primer, a J-beta primer mix was included in a second PCR lasting about 6 to 11 cycles. Each sample yielded at least 3 million CDR3-containing paired-end reads. TCRdb processed the 5' RACE reads anew with MiXCR; each CDR3 protein has one entry. The data hold some 1.4 million distinct CDR3 sequences, with about 43% observed a single time. The sequenced material came from blood. The source of this sequence is a woman between 18 and 29 years old in good health. The J gene is TRBJ1-1, the V gene TRBV12-3 or TRBV12-4; D remains ambiguous. CDR3 nucleotides: TGTGCCAGCAGTCGTTTAACTGAAGCTTTCTTT. Its protein is CASSRLTEAFF.